Listed below are T cell receptor beta chains from one sample, sequenced in a study of OX40 agonist ivuxolimab in advanced cancers. TCRdb's table, derived via immunoSEQ multiplex PCR, lists solely in-frame clones and lacks some. The sample comprises 70,000 to 85,000 clones, roughly 84% of which are singletons, and 2% to 2.5% rests with the top ten. Sample: CD4+ or CD8+ T cells sorted from blood, taken in a trial of the OX40 agonist ivuxolimab. Source of these receptors: an adult with an advanced solid tumor such as melanoma, head and neck, liver or kidney cancer. Each CDR3 is given with its conserved first and last residue. D genes are given only for firm matches. Not every row has a clone size; where given, it reads once, few, many or a size class.

length: 14; D: NA; J: TRBJ2-1; size: NA; V: TRBV9; DNA: TGTGCCAGCAGCGCTCGACAGGGCGGGAGTGAGCAGTTCTTC; CDR3: CASSARQGGSEQFF
length: 13; D: TRBD1; J: TRBJ2-2; size: NA; V: TRBV7-6; DNA: TGTGCCAGCAGCCAGACAGGGGTCGGGGAGCTGTTTTTT; CDR3: CASSQTGVGELFF
length: 15; D: NA; J: TRBJ1-4; size: NA; V: TRBV25-1; DNA: TGTGCCAGCAGTGATTGGGAGATTACTAATGAAAAACTGTTTTTT; CDR3: CASSDWEITNEKLFF
length: 13; D: NA; J: TRBJ1-6; size: NA; V: TRBV10-3; DNA: TGTGCCATCACGACGGATCCTTATTCACCCCTCCACTTT; CDR3: CAITTDPYSPLHF
length: 18; D: TRBD1; J: TRBJ1-5; size: NA; V: TRBV19; DNA: TGTGCCACCCACCAGGGAGCAGGGGGCAGGAGGAGCAATCAGCCCCAGCATTTT; CDR3: CATHQGAGGRRSNQPQHF
length: 16; D: NA; J: TRBJ1-5; size: NA; V: TRBV14; DNA: TGTGCCAGCAGCCAAGATCGTGGGACCAAGCATCAGCCCCAGCATTTT; CDR3: CASSQDRGTKHQPQHF
length: 16; D: NA; J: TRBJ1-1; size: NA; V: TRBV19; DNA: TGTGCCAGTACCCTAAGAGGGGGAAGCGTGAACACTGAAGCTTTCTTT; CDR3: CASTLRGGSVNTEAFF
length: 15; D: NA; J: TRBJ2-2; size: NA; V: TRBV19; DNA: TGTGCCAGTAGTTCAGGTTCAGCGAACACCGGGGAGCTGTTTTTT; CDR3: CASSSGSANTGELFF
length: 13; D: TRBD1; J: TRBJ1-2; size: NA; V: TRBV5-4; DNA: TGTGCCAGCAGCCAGGGACAGGCTTATGGCTACACCTTC; CDR3: CASSQGQAYGYTF
length: 13; D: NA; J: TRBJ2-3; size: few; V: TRBV7-2; DNA: TGTGCCAGCAGCTTAGCCGCGGCAGATACGCAGTATTTT; CDR3: CASSLAAADTQYF
length: 12; D: TRBD1; J: TRBJ2-7; size: NA; V: TRBV6-1; DNA: TGTGCCAGCAGTGAAGGGAGGACAGGGAAGTACTTC; CDR3: CASSEGRTGKYF
length: 14; D: NA; J: TRBJ1-1; size: NA; V: TRBV5-4; DNA: TGTGCCAGCAGCTTGTACAGGAGGAACACTGAAGCTTTCTTT; CDR3: CASSLYRRNTEAFF
length: 15; D: TRBD1; J: TRBJ1-5; size: once; V: TRBV7-2; DNA: TGTGCCAGCAGCTTGGTAGGGGGCGGGGATCAGCCCCAGCATTTT; CDR3: CASSLVGGGDQPQHF
length: 15; D: NA; J: TRBJ2-5; size: NA; V: TRBV6-1; DNA: TGTGCCAGCAGTGAACAAGTAGGGGGGTGGGAGACCCAGTACTTC; CDR3: CASSEQVGGWETQYF
length: 14; D: NA; J: TRBJ1-1; size: NA; V: TRBV19; DNA: TGTGCCAGTACCCGAGGAGGGCAGAGGACTGAAGCTTTCTTT; CDR3: CASTRGGQRTEAFF
length: 13; D: NA; J: TRBJ2-6; size: NA; V: TRBV6-6; DNA: TGTGCCAGCAGCAGGGCTGGGGCCAACGTCCTGACTTTC; CDR3: CASSRAGANVLTF
length: 14; D: NA; J: TRBJ2-2; size: NA; V: TRBV4-2; DNA: TGTGCCAGCAGCCAAGATGTTAGTCCGGGGGAGCTGTTTTTT; CDR3: CASSQDVSPGELFF
length: 14; D: NA; J: TRBJ2-5; size: NA; V: TRBV7-9; DNA: TGTGCCAGCAGCTTAAGCTTCGGGGCAGAGACCCAGTACTTC; CDR3: CASSLSFGAETQYF
length: 16; D: NA; J: TRBJ2-2; size: NA; V: TRBV7-2; DNA: TGTGCCAGCAGCGATCCCTTACAGTCGAACACCGGGGAGCTGTTTTTT; CDR3: CASSDPLQSNTGELFF
length: 14; D: NA; J: TRBJ2-3; size: NA; V: TRBV29-1; DNA: TGCAGCGTTGAAGAGGGGGCGATCGCAGATACGCAGTATTTT; CDR3: CSVEEGAIADTQYF
length: 18; D: NA; J: TRBJ2-2; size: NA; V: TRBV7-8; DNA: TGTGCCAGCAGCTTAGGTGTGGGGGCCCCACCGAGTGGCGGGGAGCTGTTTTTT; CDR3: CASSLGVGAPPSGGELFF
length: 16; D: NA; J: TRBJ2-1; size: NA; V: TRBV14; DNA: TGTGCCAGCAGCCAAGACTTAATCATTGGGAACAATGAGCAGTTCTTC; CDR3: CASSQDLIIGNNEQFF
length: 13; D: NA; J: TRBJ1-6; size: NA; V: TRBV10-1; DNA: TGCGCCAGCAGTGAAGAGGGTAATTCACCCCTCCACTTT; CDR3: CASSEEGNSPLHF
length: 16; D: TRBD2; J: TRBJ2-5; size: NA; V: TRBV11-1; DNA: TGTGCCAGCAGCTTATACCCGACTAGCGGGGGTCAGACCCAGTACTTC; CDR3: CASSLYPTSGGQTQYF
length: 14; D: NA; J: TRBJ1-1; size: NA; V: TRBV10-2; DNA: TGCGCCAGCAGCTCCGGGTCGATAGGGACTGAAGCTTTCTTT; CDR3: CASSSGSIGTEAFF
length: 11; D: NA; J: TRBJ1-2; size: NA; V: TRBV18; DNA: TGTGCCAGCTCACCAGGGGAAGGCTACACCTTC; CDR3: CASSPGEGYTF
length: 14; D: NA; J: TRBJ2-5; size: NA; V: TRBV11-2; DNA: TGTGCCAGCAGCTCGCTTAGTAAATTGGAGACCCAGTACTTC; CDR3: CASSSLSKLETQYF
length: 14; D: NA; J: TRBJ2-4; size: NA; V: TRBV5-6; DNA: TGTGCCAGCAGCTTGTTGGCAGCCAAAAACATTCAGTACTTC; CDR3: CASSLLAAKNIQYF
length: 12; D: NA; J: TRBJ2-2; size: once; V: TRBV19; DNA: TGTGCCAGTAGTATTGTTTGGGGGGAGCTGTTTTTT; CDR3: CASSIVWGELFF
length: 13; D: NA; J: TRBJ1-2; size: NA; V: TRBV6-6; DNA: TGTGCCAGCAGTCAGCGGGACGGCTATGGCTACACCTTC; CDR3: CASSQRDGYGYTF
length: 14; D: NA; J: TRBJ1-1; size: once; V: TRBV5-1; DNA: TGCGCCAGCAGCCCTTCGACCGGATGGTCTGAAGCTTTCTTT; CDR3: CASSPSTGWSEAFF
length: 15; D: NA; J: TRBJ1-6; size: many; V: TRBV7-9; DNA: TGTGCCAGCAGCTTAAGCAGCTCCTATAATTCACCCCTCCACTTT; CDR3: CASSLSSSYNSPLHF
length: 16; D: TRBD1; J: TRBJ1-2; size: NA; V: TRBV28; DNA: TGTGCCAGCAGTCGTGAGGGGGCCCAGGGCGACTATGGCTACACCTTC; CDR3: CASSREGAQGDYGYTF
length: 15; D: NA; J: TRBJ1-5; size: once; V: TRBV6-5; DNA: TGTGCCAGCAGACTCAGGGAGTATAGCAATCAGCCCCAGCATTTT; CDR3: CASRLREYSNQPQHF
length: 15; D: TRBD2; J: TRBJ2-3; size: NA; V: TRBV2; DNA: TGTGCCAGCAGTGTGCTAGCGGGGGGGCCGGGTACGCAGTATTTT; CDR3: CASSVLAGGPGTQYF
length: 16; D: NA; J: TRBJ2-5; size: NA; V: TRBV4-1; DNA: TGCGCCAGCAGCCAAGATCGCGGAATGACACAAGAGACCCAGTACTTC; CDR3: CASSQDRGMTQETQYF
length: 12; D: NA; J: TRBJ2-7; size: NA; V: TRBV19; DNA: TGTGCCAGTAGTATACCCGGCGGTGAGCAGTACTTC; CDR3: CASSIPGGEQYF
length: 18; D: TRBD1; J: TRBJ1-1; size: few; V: TRBV28; DNA: TGTGCCAGCAGTTTAGGAGCGGGACAGGGTCGGCGGCTCACTGAAGCTTTCTTT; CDR3: CASSLGAGQGRRLTEAFF
length: 12; D: TRBD1; J: TRBJ1-6; size: NA; V: TRBV6-6; DNA: TGTGCCAGCAGTCCGGGACAGCCCACCCTCCACTTT; CDR3: CASSPGQPTLHF
length: 15; D: NA; J: TRBJ2-7; size: once; V: TRBV28; DNA: TGTGCCAGCAGTTTGGTCGGCAGGGTAAACCACGAGCAGTACTTC; CDR3: CASSLVGRVNHEQYF
length: 16; D: NA; J: TRBJ1-1; size: NA; V: TRBV18; DNA: TGTGCCAGCTCACCACGAACAAGCCTGATGAACACTGAAGCTTTCTTT; CDR3: CASSPRTSLMNTEAFF
length: 13; D: NA; J: TRBJ2-6; size: NA; V: TRBV5-6; DNA: TGTGCCAGCAGCTTTACTGGGGCCAACGTCCTGACTTTC; CDR3: CASSFTGANVLTF
length: 13; D: NA; J: TRBJ1-2; size: few; V: TRBV5-1; DNA: TGCGCCAGCAGCCCTGAGGGGATTGATGGCTACACCTTC; CDR3: CASSPEGIDGYTF
length: 16; D: NA; J: TRBJ1-2; size: NA; V: TRBV9; DNA: TGTGCCAGCAGAGACATCCAGGGGAACCTTAACTATGGCTACACCTTC; CDR3: CASRDIQGNLNYGYTF
length: 14; D: TRBD1; J: TRBJ2-1; size: NA; V: TRBV19; DNA: TGTGCCAGTAGTATCCCTGGGACAGGGGGAGAGCAGTTCTTC; CDR3: CASSIPGTGGEQFF
length: 12; D: NA; J: TRBJ1-2; size: NA; V: TRBV2; DNA: TGTGCCAGCAACCAGGGCGATCACGGCTACACCTTC; CDR3: CASNQGDHGYTF
length: 13; D: NA; J: TRBJ1-2; size: NA; V: TRBV6-5; DNA: TGTGCCAGCAGTCCGACACTAAGCTATGGCTACACCTTC; CDR3: CASSPTLSYGYTF
length: 16; D: TRBD2; J: TRBJ2-5; size: NA; V: TRBV4-2; DNA: TGTGCCAGCAGCCAACATGGGACTAGCGGTCAAGAGACCCAGTACTTC; CDR3: CASSQHGTSGQETQYF
length: 16; D: TRBD1; J: TRBJ1-5; size: NA; V: TRBV7-9; DNA: TGTGCCAGCAGCTCTACGAAACAGGGGGCAGGGCAGCCCCAGCATTTT; CDR3: CASSSTKQGAGQPQHF
length: 16; D: TRBD2; J: TRBJ2-2; size: NA; V: TRBV4-3; DNA: TGCGCCAGCAGCCAAATACTAGCGGGGGATAGCGGGGAGCTGTTTTTT; CDR3: CASSQILAGDSGELFF